This entry concerns a single T cell receptor beta chain. V was clipped by 5 bases and J by 6 bases; unmatched bases: 9. The CDR3 loop spans 15 amino acids. These data come from a study of low-dose radiotherapy and immunotherapy resistance in tumors. First-strand cDNA used TRAV- and TRBV-specific primers, covering alpha and beta chains. The authors ran around 19 PCR cycles to amplify TCRs with a constant-region primer and V-primer adapter. TCRdb called the reads again in MiXCR, with one record for every CDR3 protein. The profile shows around 10,000 distinct CDR3 sequences, about 70% of them singletons.

The sequence came from a human donor with advanced metastatic prostate, ovarian, gallbladder or colorectal cancer (not recorded which). This table probably holds off-target reads from a library built for another chain. The chain joins TRBV12-3 or TRBV12-4 to TRBJ2-3; TRBD2 aligns across 9 bases. DNA for the CDR3: TGTGCCAGCAGTACATTAGCGGGAGTAGGTGATACGCAGTATTTT. This encodes CASSTLAGVGDTQYF.